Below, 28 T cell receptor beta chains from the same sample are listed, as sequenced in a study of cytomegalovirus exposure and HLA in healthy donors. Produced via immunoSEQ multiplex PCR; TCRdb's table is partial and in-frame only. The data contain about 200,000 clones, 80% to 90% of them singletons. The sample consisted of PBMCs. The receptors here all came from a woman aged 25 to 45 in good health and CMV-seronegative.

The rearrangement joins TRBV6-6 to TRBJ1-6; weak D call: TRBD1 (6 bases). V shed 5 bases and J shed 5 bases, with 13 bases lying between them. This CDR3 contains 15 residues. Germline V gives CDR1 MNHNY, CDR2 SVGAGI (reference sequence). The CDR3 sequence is CASSTPAGDNSPLHF. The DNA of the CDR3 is TGTGCCAGCAGTACCCCCGCAGGGGATAATTCACCCCTCCACTTT.

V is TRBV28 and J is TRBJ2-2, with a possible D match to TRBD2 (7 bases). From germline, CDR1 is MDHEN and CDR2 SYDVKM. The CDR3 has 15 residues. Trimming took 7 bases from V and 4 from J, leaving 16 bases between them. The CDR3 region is CASTLGGGPTGELFF. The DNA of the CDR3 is TGTGCCAGCACCCTGGGCGGGGGCCCCACCGGGGAGCTGTTTTTT.

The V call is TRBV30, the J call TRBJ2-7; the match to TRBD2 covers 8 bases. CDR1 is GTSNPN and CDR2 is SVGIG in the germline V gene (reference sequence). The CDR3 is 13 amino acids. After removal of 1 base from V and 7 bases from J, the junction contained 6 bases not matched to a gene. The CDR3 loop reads CAWSASGSSEQYF. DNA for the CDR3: TGTGCCTGGAGTGCGAGCGGGAGCAGTGAGCAGTACTTC.

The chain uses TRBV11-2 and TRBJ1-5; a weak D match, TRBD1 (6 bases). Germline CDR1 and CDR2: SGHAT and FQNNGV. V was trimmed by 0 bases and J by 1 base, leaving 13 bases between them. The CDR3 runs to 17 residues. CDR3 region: CASSLEGVRGSNQPQHF. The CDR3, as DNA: TGTGCCAGCAGCTTAGAGGGGGTCAGGGGAAGCAATCAGCCCCAGCATTTT.

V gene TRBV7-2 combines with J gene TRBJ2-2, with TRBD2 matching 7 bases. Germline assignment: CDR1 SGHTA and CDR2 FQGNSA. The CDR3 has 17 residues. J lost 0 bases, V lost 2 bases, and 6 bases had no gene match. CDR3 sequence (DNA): TGTGCCAGCAGCTTAAGTCCCCTAGCGGCGAACACCGGGGAGCTGTTTTTT. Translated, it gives CASSLSPLAANTGELFF.

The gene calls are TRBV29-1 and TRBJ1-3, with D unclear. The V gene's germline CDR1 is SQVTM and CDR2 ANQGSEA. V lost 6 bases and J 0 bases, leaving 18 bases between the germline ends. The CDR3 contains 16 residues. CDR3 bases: TGCAGCGTGACCGACGGGATAATAAGCTCTGGAAACACCATATATTTT. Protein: CSVTDGIISSGNTIYF. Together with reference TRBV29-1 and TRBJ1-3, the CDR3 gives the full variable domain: SAVISQKPSRDICQRGTSLTIQCQVDSQVTMMFWYRQQPGQSLTLIATANQGSEATYESGFVIDKFPISRPNLTFSTLTVSNMSPEDSSIYLCSVTDGIISSGNTIYFGEGSWLTVV.

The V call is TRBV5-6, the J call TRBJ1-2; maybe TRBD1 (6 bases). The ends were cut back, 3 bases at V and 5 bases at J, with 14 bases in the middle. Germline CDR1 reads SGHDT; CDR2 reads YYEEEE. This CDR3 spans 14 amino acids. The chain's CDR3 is CASSSTGSGYGYTF. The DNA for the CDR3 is TGTGCCAGCAGCTCGACAGGATCGGGGTATGGCTACACCTTC.

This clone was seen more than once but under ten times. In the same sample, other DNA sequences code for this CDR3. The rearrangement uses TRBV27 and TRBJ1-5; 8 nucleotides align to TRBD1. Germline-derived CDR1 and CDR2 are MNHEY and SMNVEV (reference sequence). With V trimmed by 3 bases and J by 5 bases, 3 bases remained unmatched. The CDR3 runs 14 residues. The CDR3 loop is CASSLGTGDQPQHF. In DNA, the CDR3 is TGTGCCAGCAGTTTGGGGACAGGAGATCAGCCCCAGCATTTT.

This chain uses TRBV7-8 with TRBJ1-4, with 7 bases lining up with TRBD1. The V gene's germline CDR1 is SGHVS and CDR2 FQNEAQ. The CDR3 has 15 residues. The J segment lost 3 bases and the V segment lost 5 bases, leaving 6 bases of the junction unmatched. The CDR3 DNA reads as TGTGCCAGCAGCCCCAACAGGGGTTCTAATGAAAAACTGTTTTTT. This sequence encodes CASSPNRGSNEKLFF.

The CDR3 nucleotides read TGCGCCAGCAGCCCGAGATGGGACAGGGGGCCCTTTGTTAGTTCACCCCTCCACTTT. Protein: CASSPRWDRGPFVSSPLHF. The genes are TRBV5-1 and TRBJ1-6, with TRBD1 matching over 12 bases. Trimming cost V 4 bases and J 9 bases; bases outside gene matches: 17. This CDR3 is 19 amino acids long. Germline CDR1 and CDR2: SGHRS and YFSETQ. Full variable domain (outside the CDR3, taken from reference TRBV5-1 and TRBJ1-6): KAGVTQTPRYLIKTRGQQVTLSCSPISGHRSVSWYQQTPGQGLQFLFEYFSETQRNKGNFPGRFSGRQFSNSRSEMNVSTLELGDSALYLCASSPRWDRGPFVSSPLHFGNGTRLTVT.

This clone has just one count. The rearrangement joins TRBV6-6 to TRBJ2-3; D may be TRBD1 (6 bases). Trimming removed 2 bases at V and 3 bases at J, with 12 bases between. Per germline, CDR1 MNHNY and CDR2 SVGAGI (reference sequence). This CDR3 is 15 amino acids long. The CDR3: CASSYQGSRTDTQYF. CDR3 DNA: TGTGCCAGCAGTTACCAGGGGTCGAGAACAGATACGCAGTATTTT.

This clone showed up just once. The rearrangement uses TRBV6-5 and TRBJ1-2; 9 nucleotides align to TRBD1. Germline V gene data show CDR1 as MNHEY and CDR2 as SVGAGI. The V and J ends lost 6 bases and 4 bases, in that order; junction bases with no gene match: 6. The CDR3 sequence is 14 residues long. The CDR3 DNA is TGTGCCAGCAGACCGACAGGGGGGGGCTATGGCTACACCTTC. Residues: CASRPTGGGYGYTF.

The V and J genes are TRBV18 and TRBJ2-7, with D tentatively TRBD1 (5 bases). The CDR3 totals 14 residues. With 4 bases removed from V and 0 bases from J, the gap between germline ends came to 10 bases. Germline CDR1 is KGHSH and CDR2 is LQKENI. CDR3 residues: CASSLSTVSYEQYF. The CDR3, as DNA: TGTGCCAGCTCACTATCGACAGTCTCCTACGAGCAGTACTTC.

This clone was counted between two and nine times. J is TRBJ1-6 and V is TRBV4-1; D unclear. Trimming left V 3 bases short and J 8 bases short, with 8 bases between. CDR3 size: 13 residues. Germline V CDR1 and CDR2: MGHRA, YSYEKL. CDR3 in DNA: TGCGCCAGCAGCCAGGCTGTGGATTCACCCCTCCACTTT. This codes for CASSQAVDSPLHF.

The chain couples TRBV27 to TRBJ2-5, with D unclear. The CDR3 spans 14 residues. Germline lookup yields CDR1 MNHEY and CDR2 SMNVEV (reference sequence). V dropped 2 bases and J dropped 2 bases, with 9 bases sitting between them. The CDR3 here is CASSLGGAQETQYF. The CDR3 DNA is TGTGCCAGCAGTTTAGGTGGAGCACAAGAGACCCAGTACTTC.

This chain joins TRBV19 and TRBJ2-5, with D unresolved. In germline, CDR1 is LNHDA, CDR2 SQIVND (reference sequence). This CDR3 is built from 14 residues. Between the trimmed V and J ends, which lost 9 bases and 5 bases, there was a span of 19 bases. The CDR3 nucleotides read TGTGCCAGCAGACCCCGCGGTGCGATGGAGACCCAGTACTTC. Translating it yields CASRPRGAMETQYF. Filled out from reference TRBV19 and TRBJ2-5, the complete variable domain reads DGGITQSPKYLFRKEGQNVTLSCEQNLNHDAMYWYRQDPGQGLRLIYYSQIVNDFQKGDIAEGYSVSREKKESFPLTVTSAQKNPTAFYLCASRPRGAMETQYFGPGTRLLVL.

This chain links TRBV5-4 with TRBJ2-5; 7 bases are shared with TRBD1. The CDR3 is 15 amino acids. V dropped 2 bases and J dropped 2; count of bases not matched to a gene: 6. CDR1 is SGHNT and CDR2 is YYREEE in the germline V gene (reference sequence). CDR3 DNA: TGTGCCAGCAGCTTCGTAGGACAGGATCAAGAGACCCAGTACTTC. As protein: CASSFVGQDQETQYF.

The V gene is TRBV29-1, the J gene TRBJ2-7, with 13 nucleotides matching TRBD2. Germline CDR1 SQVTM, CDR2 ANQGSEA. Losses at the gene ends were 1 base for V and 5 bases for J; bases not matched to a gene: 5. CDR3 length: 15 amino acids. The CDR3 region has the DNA TGCAGCGTTGAAGGGACTAGCGGGAGTTTCAACGAGCAGTACTTC. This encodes CSVEGTSGSFNEQYF.

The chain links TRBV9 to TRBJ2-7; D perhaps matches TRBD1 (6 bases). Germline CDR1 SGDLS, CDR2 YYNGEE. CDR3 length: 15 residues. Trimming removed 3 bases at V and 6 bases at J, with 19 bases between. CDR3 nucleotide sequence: TGTGCCAGCAGCGATACAGGGTCCGGGGTGGGCGAGCAGTACTTC. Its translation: CASSDTGSGVGEQYF.

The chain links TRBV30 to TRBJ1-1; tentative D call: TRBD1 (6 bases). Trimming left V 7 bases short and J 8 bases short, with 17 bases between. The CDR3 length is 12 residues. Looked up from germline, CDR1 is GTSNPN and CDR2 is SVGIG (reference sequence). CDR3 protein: CAFQQGQREAFF. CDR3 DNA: TGTGCCTTTCAACAGGGCCAAAGGGAAGCTTTCTTT.

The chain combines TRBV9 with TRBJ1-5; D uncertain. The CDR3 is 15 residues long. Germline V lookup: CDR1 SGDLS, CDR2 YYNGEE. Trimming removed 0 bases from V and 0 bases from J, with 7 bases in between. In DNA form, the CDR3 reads TGTGCCAGCAGCGTAGGCGAGATTAGCAATCAGCCCCAGCATTTT. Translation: CASSVGEISNQPQHF. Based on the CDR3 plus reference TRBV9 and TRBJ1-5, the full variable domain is DSGVTQTPKHLITATGQRVTLRCSPRSGDLSVYWYQQSLDQGLQFLIQYYNGEERAKGNILERFSAQQFPDLHSELNLSSLELGDSALYFCASSVGEISNQPQHFGDGTRLSIL.

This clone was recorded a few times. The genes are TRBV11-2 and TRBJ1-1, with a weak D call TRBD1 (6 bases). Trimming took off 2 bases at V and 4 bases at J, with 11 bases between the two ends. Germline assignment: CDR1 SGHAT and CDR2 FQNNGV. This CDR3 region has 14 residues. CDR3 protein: CASSLQQGSTEAFF. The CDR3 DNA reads TGTGCCAGCAGCTTACAACAGGGTAGCACTGAAGCTTTCTTT. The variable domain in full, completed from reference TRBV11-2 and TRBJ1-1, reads EAGVAQSPRYKIIEKRQSVAFWCNPISGHATLYWYQQILGQGPKLLIQFQNNGVVDDSQLPKDRFSAERLKGVDSTLKIQPAKLEDSAVYLCASSLQQGSTEAFFGQGTRLTVV.

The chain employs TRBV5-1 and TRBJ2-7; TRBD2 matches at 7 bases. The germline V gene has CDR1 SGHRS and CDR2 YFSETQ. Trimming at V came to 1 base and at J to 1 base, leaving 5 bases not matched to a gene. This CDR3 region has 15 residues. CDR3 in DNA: TGCGCCAGCAGCTTGTTAGCGGGCGCATCCTACGAGCAGTACTTC. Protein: CASSLLAGASYEQYF.

The CDR3 DNA reads as TGTGCCAGCAGTTTACGAGGGTTTTACCAAGAGACCCAGTACTTC. It translates to CASSLRGFYQETQYF. The chain employs TRBV27 and TRBJ2-5; possibly TRBD2 for D (5 bases). V lost 2 bases and J lost 0, with 10 bases in between. Per the germline V gene, CDR1 is MNHEY and CDR2 is SMNVEV (reference sequence). The CDR3 runs 15 residues.

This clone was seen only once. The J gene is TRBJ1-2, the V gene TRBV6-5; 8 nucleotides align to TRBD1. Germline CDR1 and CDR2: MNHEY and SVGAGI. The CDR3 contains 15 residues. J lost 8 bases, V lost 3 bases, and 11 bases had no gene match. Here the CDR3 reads CASSYSWTGSDGYTF. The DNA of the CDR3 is TGTGCCAGCAGTTATTCTTGGACAGGGTCGGACGGCTACACCTTC.

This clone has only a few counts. CDR3 nucleotide sequence: TGCGCCAGCAGCTGGGGACAGGGCTCCTACGAGCAGTACTTC. Protein product: CASSWGQGSYEQYF. The chain links TRBV5-1 to TRBJ2-7; 9 nucleotides line up with TRBD1. Unmatched junction bases numbered 1, after V lost 3 bases and J lost 0 bases. The CDR3 is 14 residues long. Germline loops: CDR1 SGHRS, CDR2 YFSETQ. Variable domain in full (rest from reference TRBV5-1 and TRBJ2-7): KAGVTQTPRYLIKTRGQQVTLSCSPISGHRSVSWYQQTPGQGLQFLFEYFSETQRNKGNFPGRFSGRQFSNSRSEMNVSTLELGDSALYLCASSWGQGSYEQYFGPGTRLTVT.

The CDR3: CASSPGQEHEKLFF. The CDR3, as DNA: TGCGCCAGCAGCCCTGGACAGGAGCATGAAAAACTGTTTTTT. The chain is built from TRBV5-1 and TRBJ1-4, with 7 positions matching TRBD1. The CDR3 length is 14 residues. Germline V gene lookup returns CDR1 SGHRS and CDR2 YFSETQ. V lost 4 bases, J lost 6 bases, and 6 bases stayed unmatched.

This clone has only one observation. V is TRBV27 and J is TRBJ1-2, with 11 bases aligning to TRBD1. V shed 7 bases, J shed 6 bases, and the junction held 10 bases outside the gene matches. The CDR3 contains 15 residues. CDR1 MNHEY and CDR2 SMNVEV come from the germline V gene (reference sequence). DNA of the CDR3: TGTGCCAGCACCCCATTGGGGACAGGGGGGAATGGCTACACCTTC. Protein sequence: CASTPLGTGGNGYTF.